The clone carrying this TCR beta chain was seen ten or more times. Regarding time point: persistent/refractory GD, antithyroid drugs over 5 years with positive TRAb. Preparation of the TCR library used RNA extracted from PBMCs. Diagnosing Graves' disease relied on the American Thyroid Association guidelines. Trimming removed 2 bases from V and 6 bases from J, with 10 bases in between. Germline CDR1 reads SGHTA; CDR2 reads FQGTGA. The CDR3 sequence is 14 residues long. This record comes from a study of regulatory T cells in long-lasting Graves disease. Construction of TCR beta libraries relied on iRepertoire HTBI primers and on Arm-PCR targeting CDR3 regions. One entry per CDR3 protein, called by TCRdb with MiXCR from the multiplex PCR reads. The table lists 350,000 to 450,000 distinct CDR3 sequences, approximately 25% of them singletons, with approximately 30% in the top ten.

The receptor was isolated from a woman aged 40 to 50 with Graves disease. The sequences come from peripheral blood mononuclear cells (PBMCs), collected when the disease was refractory, from a patient treated with antithyroid drugs. V is TRBV7-3 and J is TRBJ2-2; no firm D call. CDR3 amino acids: CASSLSFGAGELFF. Written as DNA, the CDR3 is TGTGCCAGCAGCTTATCTTTTGGCGCCGGGGAGCTGTTTTTT.